This TCR beta chain was retrieved from a study of breast tumors, draining lymph nodes, adjacent tissues. This clonotype was seen at least ten times. Germline V CDR1 and CDR2: KGHDR, SFDVKD. This CDR3 region has 16 residues. Trimming shortened V by 5 bases and J by 2 bases, and 16 bases separated the two germline ends. Using its own MiXCR run on the multiplex PCR reads, TCRdb lists one record per CDR3 protein. The table includes approximately 230,000 distinct CDR3 sequences, approximately 36% detected once. Samples came from axillary lymph nodes draining the breast cancer. The clonotype was recovered from a female donor with breast cancer. Some clones in this sample may be carry-over from other donors' samples. The source material was axillary lymph node tissue. V is TRBV24-1 and J is TRBJ2-3; possibly TRBD2 for D (6 bases). CDR3 loop: CATSGGLQEYTDTQYF. The CDR3 region has the DNA TGTGCCACCAGTGGGGGACTCCAAGAGTACACAGATACGCAGTATTTT.